These 9 T cell receptor beta chains originate from one sample sequenced in a study of OX40 agonist ivuxolimab in advanced cancers. Produced via immunoSEQ multiplex PCR; TCRdb's table is partial and in-frame only. This sample carries roughly 63,000 clones, 89% of them seen once, and the ten largest clones take approximately 12%. Sample: CD4+ or CD8+ T cells sorted from blood, taken in a trial of the OX40 agonist ivuxolimab. These receptors came from an adult with an advanced solid tumor such as melanoma, head and neck, liver or kidney cancer.

This chain uses TRBV5-1 with TRBJ2-2; D not certain. Per the germline V gene, CDR1 is SGHRS and CDR2 is YFSETQ. V was clipped by 5 bases and J by 1 base, with 6 bases between them. The CDR3 contains 13 residues. This CDR3 is CASRYENTGELFF. The CDR3 DNA is TGCGCCAGCAGATATGAGAACACCGGGGAGCTGTTTTTT.

The chain links TRBV6-1 to TRBJ1-5, with D unclear. V was clipped by 6 bases and J by 4 bases, with 13 bases between them. There are 14 residues in the CDR3. CDR1 and CDR2 from the germline V gene are MNHNS and SASEGT. The CDR3, as DNA: TGTGCCAGCAGGAAGCGGGAGGGAAATCAGCCCCAGCATTTT. Translated, it gives CASRKREGNQPQHF.

The genes are TRBV7-8 and TRBJ2-2; weak D call: TRBD1 (6 bases). This CDR3 contains 15 residues. Deletions cut 8 bases from V and 2 bases from J, with 15 bases between. Germline V gene lookup returns CDR1 SGHVS and CDR2 FQNEAQ. The CDR3 loop is CASGGLGQNTGELFF. Written as DNA, the CDR3 is TGTGCCAGCGGGGGCTTAGGGCAAAACACCGGGGAGCTGTTTTTT.

The V gene is TRBV7-3, the J gene TRBJ2-5; 7 bases align to TRBD2. The CDR3 is 15 residues long. V trimming: 1 base; J trimming: 5 bases; junction bases outside the gene matches: 7. Germline V CDR1 and CDR2: SGHTA, FQGTGA. CDR3 amino acids: CASSLNNGEGETQYF. CDR3 DNA: TGTGCCAGCAGCTTAAATAACGGGGAGGGCGAGACCCAGTACTTC.

This chain connects TRBV4-2 to TRBJ2-2; D may be TRBD2 (5 bases). This CDR3 spans 16 amino acids. Germline V gene sequence: CDR1 LGHNA, CDR2 YNFKEQ. V was pared by 0 bases and J by 0 bases, with 8 bases between. The CDR3 sequence is CASSQEQRTNTGELFF. In nucleotides, the CDR3 is TGTGCCAGCAGCCAAGAGCAGCGGACGAACACCGGGGAGCTGTTTTTT.

The rearrangement uses TRBV13 and TRBJ1-1; 8 bases map to TRBD1. Germline V CDR1 and CDR2: PRHDT, FYEKMQ (reference sequence). The CDR3 totals 15 residues. Trimming cost V 4 bases and J 4 bases; bases outside gene matches: 8. In nucleotides, the CDR3 is TGTGCCAGCAGCTCCCTGACAGGGGCAGGCACTGAAGCTTTCTTT. The encoded protein is CASSSLTGAGTEAFF.

J is TRBJ2-1 and V is TRBV12-5; 7 bases map to TRBD1. The CDR3 loop spans 15 amino acids. Per the germline V gene, CDR1 is LGHNT and CDR2 is FRNRAP. The junction had 9 bases not matched to a gene; V was cut back by 7 bases and J by 3 bases. The DNA of the CDR3 is TGTGCTAGTGCCCAGGGGGTTGCAAGCTACAATGAGCAGTTCTTC. Protein sequence: CASAQGVASYNEQFF.

The J gene is TRBJ2-7, the V gene TRBV11-3; D ambiguous. V lost 4 bases to trimming and J lost 3 bases, with 10 bases between them. This CDR3 is 13 amino acids long. The germline V gene has CDR1 SGHNT and CDR2 YENEEA. CDR3 DNA sequence: TGTGCCAGCAGCTCACCTAACAGCTACGAGCAGTACTTC. Encoded protein: CASSSPNSYEQYF.

The chain recombines TRBV6-1 with TRBJ2-7, with 9 bases identical to TRBD2. The CDR3 is 14 amino acids. In germline, CDR1 is MNHNS, CDR2 SASEGT. V shed 8 bases and J 5 bases; nucleotides not matched to a gene: 10. CDR3 in DNA: TGTGCCAGCGAACCGGGACTAGCAAGGAACGAGCAGTACTTC. Residues: CASEPGLARNEQYF.